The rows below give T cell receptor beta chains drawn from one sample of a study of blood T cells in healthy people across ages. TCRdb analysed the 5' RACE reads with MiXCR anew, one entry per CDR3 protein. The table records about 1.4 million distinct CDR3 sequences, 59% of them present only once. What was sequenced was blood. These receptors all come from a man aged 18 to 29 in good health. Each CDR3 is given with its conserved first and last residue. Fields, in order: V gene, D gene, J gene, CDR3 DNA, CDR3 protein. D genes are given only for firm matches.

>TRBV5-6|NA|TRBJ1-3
TGTGCCAGCAGCTTGTTAGCCGGGAACTCTGGAAACACCATATATTTT
CASSLLAGNSGNTIYF
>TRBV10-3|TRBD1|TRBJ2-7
TGTGCCACCGGGACAGATTCCAGCGAGCAGTACTTC
CATGTDSSEQYF
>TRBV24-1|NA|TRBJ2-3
TGTGCCACCAGTGATTTCCCGACTAGTCATAGCACAGATACGCAGTATTTT
CATSDFPTSHSTDTQYF
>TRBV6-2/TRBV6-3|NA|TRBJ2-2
TGTGCCAGCACCGTCAAGAACACCGGGGAGCTGTTTTTT
CASTVKNTGELFF
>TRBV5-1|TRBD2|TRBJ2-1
TGCGCCAGCAGCACCACCGGGACTAGGATCAATGAGCAGTTCTTC
CASSTTGTRINEQFF
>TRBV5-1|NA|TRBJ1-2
TGCGCCAGCAGCCCCCGCGTTCCGGGGACCCATGGCTACACCTTC
CASSPRVPGTHGYTF
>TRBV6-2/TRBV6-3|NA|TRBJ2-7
TGTGCCAGCAGTTACTCAGGGGGGGCCAACGAGCAGTACTTC
CASSYSGGANEQYF
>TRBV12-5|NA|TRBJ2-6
TGTGCTAGTGGCCTCCCGTCTGGGGCCAACGTCCTGACTTTC
CASGLPSGANVLTF
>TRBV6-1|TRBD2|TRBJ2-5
TGTGCCAGCAGTCCTAGCGGGGGCCAGCGGACCCAGTACTTC
CASSPSGGQRTQYF
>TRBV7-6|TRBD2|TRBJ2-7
TGTGCCAGCAGCCGCCCGGCTAGCGGGAGCCCCAGAGGTTACTACGAGCAGTACTTC
CASSRPASGSPRGYYEQYF
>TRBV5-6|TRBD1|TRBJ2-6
TGTGCCAGCAGCTTGGGGACAGGGCTTTCTGGGGCCAACGTCCTGACTTTC
CASSLGTGLSGANVLTF
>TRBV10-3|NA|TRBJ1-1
TGTGCCATCAGTGAGTCGGCAGGGCGGAACACTGAAGCTTTCTTT
CAISESAGRNTEAFF
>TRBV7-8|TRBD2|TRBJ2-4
TGTGCCAGCAGCTTACCGACAATCGGTAGCGGGGGGCAAAACATTCAGTACTTC
CASSLPTIGSGGQNIQYF
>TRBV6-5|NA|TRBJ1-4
TGTGCCAGCAGGGGGTTAAATGAAAAACTGTTTTTT
CASRGLNEKLFF
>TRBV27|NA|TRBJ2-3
TGTGCCACCATGGGGTACACAGATACGCAGTATTTT
CATMGYTDTQYF
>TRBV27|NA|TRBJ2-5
TGTGCCAGCAGTTTCGGTGGGGTCAGGCAGGAGACCCAGTACTTC
CASSFGGVRQETQYF
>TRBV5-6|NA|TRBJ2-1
TGTGCCAGCAGCTCCGACTCCTACGAGCAGTTCTTC
CASSSDSYEQFF
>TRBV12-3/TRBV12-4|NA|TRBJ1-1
TGTGCCAGCAGGCCCTTAGTGAACACTGAAGCTTTCTTT
CASRPLVNTEAFF